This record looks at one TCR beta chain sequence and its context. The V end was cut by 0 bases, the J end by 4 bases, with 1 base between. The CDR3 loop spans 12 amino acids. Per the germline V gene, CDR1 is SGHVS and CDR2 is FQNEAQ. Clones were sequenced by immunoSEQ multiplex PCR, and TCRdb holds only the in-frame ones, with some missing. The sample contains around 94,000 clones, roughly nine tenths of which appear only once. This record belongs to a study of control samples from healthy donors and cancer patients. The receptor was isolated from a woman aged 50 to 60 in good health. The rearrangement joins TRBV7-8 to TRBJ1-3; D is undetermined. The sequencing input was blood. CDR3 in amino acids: CASSLAGNTIYF. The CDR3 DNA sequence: TGTGCCAGCAGCTTAGCCGGAAACACCATATATTTT. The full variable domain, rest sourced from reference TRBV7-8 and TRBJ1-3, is GAGVSQSPRYKVAKRGQDVALRCDPISGHVSLFWYQQALGQGPEFLTYFQNEAQLDKSGLPSDRFFAERPEGSVSTLKIQRTQQEDSAVYLCASSLAGNTIYFGEGSWLTVV.